The 2 T cell receptor beta chains in this list originate from one sample, sequenced in a study of blood T cell repertoires in COVID-19. Sequencing used immunoSEQ multiplex PCR; TCRdb keeps in-frame clones, though not all of them. Among under 300,000 clones, around 90% were seen once, and the ten largest hold 1.9%. Specimen: PBMCs or T cells enriched from blood (not recorded which). Receptors originate from a woman under 30 who had recovered from COVID-19.

The genes are TRBV28 and TRBJ2-7; D perhaps matches TRBD2 (6 bases). Germline CDR1 and CDR2: MDHEN and SYDVKM. With 1 base removed from V and 0 bases from J, the gap between germline ends came to 10 bases. The CDR3 loop spans 15 amino acids. CDR3 sequence: CASSLLAASSYEQYF. The CDR3 bases are TGTGCCAGCAGTTTATTAGCGGCCAGCTCCTACGAGCAGTACTTC.

For the CDR3, the DNA is TGTGCCAGTGCCCTAGGCGGAAACACTGAAGCTTTCTTT. This sequence encodes CASALGGNTEAFF. The chain combines TRBV9 with TRBJ1-1; D gene ambiguous. Trimming stripped 8 bases from V and 2 bases from J, with 13 bases between. This CDR3 has 13 amino acids. Germline assignment: CDR1 SGDLS and CDR2 YYNGEE.